A selection of T cell receptor beta chains follows, all from one sample in a study of technical replicates of blood from a few donors. Method: immunoSEQ multiplex PCR; TCRdb's copy keeps in-frame clones and lacks some. The sample holds roughly 87,000 clones, about 94% seen once. The sequencing input was T cells isolated from PBMCs. Receptors were obtained from a human donor in good health. Each CDR3 is given with its conserved first and last residue. A D gene is named only where the DNA matches it firmly. Clone sizes are given selectively: once, few, many, or a class where the clone is expanded.

cdr3_length	d_call	j_call	clone_size	v_call	cdr3_nt	cdr3_aa
13	.	TRBJ1-1	few	TRBV30	TGTGCTGCGGAGTTGACAGTTAGCACTGAAGCTTTCTTT	CAAELTVSTEAFF
15	.	TRBJ1-1	many	TRBV7-3	TGTGCCAGCAGCCAATCGGCGGGGGGCAGGGGTGAAGCTTTCTTT	CASSQSAGGRGEAFF
14	.	TRBJ2-3	.	TRBV5-4	TGTGCCAGCAGCTTGACCACGACGGGGGAGACGCAGTATTTT	CASSLTTTGETQYF
14	.	TRBJ2-7	once	TRBV5-4	TGTGCCAGCAGCTCACGGGCTAGCATCTACGAGCAGTACTTC	CASSSRASIYEQYF
14	.	TRBJ1-1	.	TRBV4-1	TGCGCCAGCAGCTGGGTGGAGGGAAACACTGAAGCTTTCTTT	CASSWVEGNTEAFF
14	.	TRBJ2-1	.	TRBV11-2	TGTGCCAGCAGCCCCATCCTAAACTACAATGAGCAGTTCTTC	CASSPILNYNEQFF
14	.	TRBJ1-5	.	TRBV6-5	TGTGCCAGCAGTGGATTGACAGGCGTCGGGCCCCAGCATTTT	CASSGLTGVGPQHF
14	.	TRBJ2-3	.	TRBV5-1	TGCGCCAGCAAACGGGGTCAGGCGGCGGATACGCAGTATTTT	CASKRGQAADTQYF
13	TRBD1	TRBJ1-1	.	TRBV29-1	TGCAGCGTAAGTGACACAGGGGGCACTGAAGCTTTCTTT	CSVSDTGGTEAFF
13	.	TRBJ2-3	.	TRBV27	TGTGCCAGCAACAAGGAGGGGAAAGATACGCAGTATTTT	CASNKEGKDTQYF
19	.	TRBJ2-1	.	TRBV2	TGTGCCAGCAGTACCACCCCATTATACAGGGACGGAAGTGGCAATGAGCAGTTCTTC	CASSTTPLYRDGSGNEQFF
14	.	TRBJ1-2	once	TRBV2	TGTGCCAGCAGTGAGTTAGAGGGTGACTATGGCTACACCTTC	CASSELEGDYGYTF
16	TRBD1	TRBJ1-4	.	TRBV9	TGTGCCAGCAGCGTTACAGGGGGCGGAGGGTCTGAAAAACTGTTTTTT	CASSVTGGGGSEKLFF
15	TRBD1	TRBJ1-1	.	TRBV14	TGTGCCAGCAGCCAAGATTGGGCAGGGGGCACTGAAGCTTTCTTT	CASSQDWAGGTEAFF
15	.	TRBJ1-1	.	TRBV25-1	TGTGCCAGCACCCGAGGAGGCTGGGGTGGGACTGAAGCTTTCTTT	CASTRGGWGGTEAFF
16	.	TRBJ2-7	.	TRBV18	TGTGCCAGCTCACCAGTTGCAGGGTTTCCCTCCTACGAGCAGTACTTC	CASSPVAGFPSYEQYF